This TCR beta chain derives from a study of blood T cell repertoires in COVID-19. Study details: T cells, B-cell-depleted T cells, or PBMCs supplied cDNA or gDNA.

The authors' processing: Reference gene primer amplification in the assay estimated nucleated cell counts. The repertoire was sequenced with immunoSEQ multiplex PCR; TCRdb's copy has only in-frame clones and lacks some. Clone size and V and J calls were adopted from that table, with D and trimming inferred from the DNA. The data hold hundreds of thousands of clones, with about 91% observed a single time. Participant reports of clinical history set cohort assignment. CDR1 is MNHEY and CDR2 is SVGAGI in the germline V gene. The CDR3 runs 13 residues. Trimming left V 6 bases short and J 1 base short, with 7 bases between.

Sample: PBMCs or T cells enriched from blood (not recorded which). The chain joins TRBV6-5 to TRBJ1-5; no firm D call. This TCR came from a woman aged 45-60 years with acute COVID-19. CDR3 residues: CASRRASNQPQHF. Here the CDR3 DNA reads TGTGCCAGCAGGAGGGCAAGCAATCAGCCCCAGCATTTT.